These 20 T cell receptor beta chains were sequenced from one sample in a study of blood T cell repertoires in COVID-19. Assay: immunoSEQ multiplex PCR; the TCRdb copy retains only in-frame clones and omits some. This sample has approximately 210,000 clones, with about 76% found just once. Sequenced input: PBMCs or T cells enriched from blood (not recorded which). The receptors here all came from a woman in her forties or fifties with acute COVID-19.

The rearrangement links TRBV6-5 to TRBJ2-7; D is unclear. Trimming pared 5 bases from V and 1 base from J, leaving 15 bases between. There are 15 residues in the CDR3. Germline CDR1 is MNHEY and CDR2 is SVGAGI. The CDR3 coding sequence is TGTGCCAGCAGTCCAGTGGCTGATTCTTCCTACGAGCAGTACTTC. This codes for CASSPVADSSYEQYF.

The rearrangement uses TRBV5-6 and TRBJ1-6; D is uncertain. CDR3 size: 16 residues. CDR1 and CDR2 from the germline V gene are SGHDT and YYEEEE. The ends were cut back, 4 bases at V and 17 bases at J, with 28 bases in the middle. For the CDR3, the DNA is TGTGCCAGCAGCCCAACTTGGAATGAGGGCTCAGTGAGCGTCCACTTT. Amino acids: CASSPTWNEGSVSVHF. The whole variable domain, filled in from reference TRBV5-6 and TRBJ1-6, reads DAGVTQSPTHLIKTRGQQVTLRCSPKSGHDTVSWYQQALGQGPQFIFQYYEEEERQRGNFPDRFSGHQFPNYSSELNVNALLLGDSALYLCASSPTWNEGSVSVHFGNGTRLTVT.

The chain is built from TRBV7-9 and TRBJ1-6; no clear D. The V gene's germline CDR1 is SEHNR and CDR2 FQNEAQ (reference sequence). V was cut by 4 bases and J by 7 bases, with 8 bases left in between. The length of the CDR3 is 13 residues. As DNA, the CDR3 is TGTGCCAGCAGCTCGCCGGGGAATTCACCCCTCCACTTT. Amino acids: CASSSPGNSPLHF.

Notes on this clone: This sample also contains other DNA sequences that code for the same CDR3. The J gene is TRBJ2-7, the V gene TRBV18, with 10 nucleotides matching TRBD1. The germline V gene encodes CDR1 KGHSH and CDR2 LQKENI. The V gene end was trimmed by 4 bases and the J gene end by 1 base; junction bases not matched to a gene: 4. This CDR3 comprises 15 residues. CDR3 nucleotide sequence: TGTGCCAGCTCACTTCCGGGACAGGGGTCCTACGAGCAGTACTTC. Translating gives CASSLPGQGSYEQYF.

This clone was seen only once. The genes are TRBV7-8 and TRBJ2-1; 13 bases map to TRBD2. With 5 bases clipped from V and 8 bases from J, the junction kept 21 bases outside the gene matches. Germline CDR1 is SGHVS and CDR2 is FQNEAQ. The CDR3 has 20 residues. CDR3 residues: CASSALTGLTSGRSRDEQFF. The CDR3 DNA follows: TGTGCCAGCAGCGCCTTGACAGGGTTGACTAGCGGGAGGAGTAGGGATGAGCAGTTCTTC. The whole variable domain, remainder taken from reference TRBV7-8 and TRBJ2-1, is GAGVSQSPRYKVAKRGQDVALRCDPISGHVSLFWYQQALGQGPEFLTYFQNEAQLDKSGLPSDRFFAERPEGSVSTLKIQRTQQEDSAVYLCASSALTGLTSGRSRDEQFFGPGTRLTVL.

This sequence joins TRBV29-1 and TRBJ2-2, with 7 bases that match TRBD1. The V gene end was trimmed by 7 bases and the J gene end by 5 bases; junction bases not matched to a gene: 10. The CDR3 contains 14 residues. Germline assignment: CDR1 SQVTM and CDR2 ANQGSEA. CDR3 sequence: CSARDSQRTGELFF. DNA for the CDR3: TGCAGCGCCCGGGACAGCCAAAGAACCGGGGAGCTGTTTTTT.

Here the CDR3 DNA reads TGTGCCAGCAGTGGAGGACTAGCAGGGGAGCAGTTCTTC. It yields the protein CASSGGLAGEQFF. The gene calls are TRBV6-4 and TRBJ2-1, with TRBD2 matching over 8 bases. Germline CDR1 and CDR2: MRHNA and SNTAGT. The CDR3 extends over 13 amino acids. V shed 4 bases, J shed 10 bases, and the junction held 6 bases outside the gene matches.

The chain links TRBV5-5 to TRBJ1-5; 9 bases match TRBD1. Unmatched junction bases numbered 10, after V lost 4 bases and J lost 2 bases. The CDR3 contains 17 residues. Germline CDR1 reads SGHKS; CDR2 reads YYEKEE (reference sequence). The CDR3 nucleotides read TGTGCCAGCAGCGACCGGACAGGGGTTGGCGGCAATCAGCCCCAGCATTTT. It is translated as CASSDRTGVGGNQPQHF.

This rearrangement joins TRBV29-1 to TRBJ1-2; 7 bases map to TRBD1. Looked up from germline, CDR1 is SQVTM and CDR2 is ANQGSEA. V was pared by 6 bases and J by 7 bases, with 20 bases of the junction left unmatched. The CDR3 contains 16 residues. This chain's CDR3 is CSVPLNRDRQRGGYTF. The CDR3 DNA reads TGCAGCGTCCCCCTTAACCGGGACAGACAACGGGGTGGCTACACCTTC.

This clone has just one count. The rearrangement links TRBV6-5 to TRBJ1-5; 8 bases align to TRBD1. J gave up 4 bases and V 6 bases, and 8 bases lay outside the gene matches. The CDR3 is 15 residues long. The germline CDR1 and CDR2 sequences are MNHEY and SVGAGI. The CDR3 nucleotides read TGTGCCAGCAGCCCGGACAGGGCGACGAATCAGCCCCAGCATTTT. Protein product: CASSPDRATNQPQHF.

The CDR3 protein is CASSQDWGGALDYEQYF. For the CDR3, the DNA is TGCGCCAGCAGCCAAGATTGGGGGGGGGCCTTGGACTACGAGCAGTACTTC. The chain has TRBV4-1 and TRBJ2-7; a weak D match, TRBD2 (7 bases). V shed 0 bases and J shed 3 bases, with 18 bases lying between them. Germline V CDR1 and CDR2: MGHRA, YSYEKL. The CDR3 length is 17 residues.

The CDR3 spells CARNSRRGQGADGNQPQHF. CDR3 in DNA: TGTGCCAGAAACTCACGCAGGGGACAGGGGGCGGATGGCAATCAGCCCCAGCATTTT. The chain couples TRBV5-3 to TRBJ1-5, with TRBD1 matching over 12 bases. TRBV5-3 is recorded as an ORF, its role being uncertain. J gave up 2 bases and V 6 bases, and 15 bases lay outside the gene matches. CDR3 length: 19 residues.

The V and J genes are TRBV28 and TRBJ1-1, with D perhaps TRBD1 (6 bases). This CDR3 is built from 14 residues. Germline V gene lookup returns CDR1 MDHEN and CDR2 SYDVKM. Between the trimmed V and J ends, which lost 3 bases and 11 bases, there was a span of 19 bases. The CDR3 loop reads CASSFHVGGAVAFF. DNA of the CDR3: TGTGCCAGCAGTTTCCATGTGGGGGGGGCCGTGGCTTTCTTT.

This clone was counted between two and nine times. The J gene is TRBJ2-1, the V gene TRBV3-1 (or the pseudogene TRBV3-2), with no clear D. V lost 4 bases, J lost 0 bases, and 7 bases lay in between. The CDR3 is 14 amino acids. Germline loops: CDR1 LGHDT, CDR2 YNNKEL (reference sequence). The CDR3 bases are TGTGCCAGCAGCCCCCGTGTCTCCTACAATGAGCAGTTCTTC. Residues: CASSPRVSYNEQFF.

The CDR3 reads CASSLGWGTFMSTDTQYF. The CDR3 DNA is TGTGCCAGCAGCTTAGGGTGGGGGACATTTATGAGCACAGATACGCAGTATTTT. The chain links TRBV11-2 to TRBJ2-3; a possible D gene is TRBD1 (6 bases). The CDR3 extends over 18 amino acids. The germline gives CDR1 SGHAT, CDR2 FQNNGV. Trimming removed 1 base from V and 0 bases from J, with 17 bases in between.

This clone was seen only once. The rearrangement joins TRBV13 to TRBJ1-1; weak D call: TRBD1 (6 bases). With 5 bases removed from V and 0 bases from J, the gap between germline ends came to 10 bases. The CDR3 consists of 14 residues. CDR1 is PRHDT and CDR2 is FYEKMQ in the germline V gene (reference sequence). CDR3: CASSRGQLNTEAFF. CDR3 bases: TGTGCCAGCAGCCGCGGACAGCTGAACACTGAAGCTTTCTTT.

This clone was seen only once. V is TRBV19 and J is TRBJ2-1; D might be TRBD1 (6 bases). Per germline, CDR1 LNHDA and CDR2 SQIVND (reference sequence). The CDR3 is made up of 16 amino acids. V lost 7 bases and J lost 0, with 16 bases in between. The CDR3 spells CASTLIQGPSYNEQFF. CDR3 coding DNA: TGTGCCAGTACCCTAATCCAGGGGCCCTCCTACAATGAGCAGTTCTTC.

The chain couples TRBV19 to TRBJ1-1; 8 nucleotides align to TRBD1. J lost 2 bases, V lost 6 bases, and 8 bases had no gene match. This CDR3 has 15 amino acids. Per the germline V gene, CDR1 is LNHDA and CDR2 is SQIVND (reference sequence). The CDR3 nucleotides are TGTGCCAGTAGGCGGTTGGACAGGGACAACACTGAAGCTTTCTTT. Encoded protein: CASRRLDRDNTEAFF.

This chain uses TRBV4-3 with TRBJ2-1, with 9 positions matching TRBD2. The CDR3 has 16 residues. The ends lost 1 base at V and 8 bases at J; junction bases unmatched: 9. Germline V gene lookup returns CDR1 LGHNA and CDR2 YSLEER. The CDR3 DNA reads TGCGCCAGCAGCCAAGGTTATGGCGGGGGGGCCGATGAGCAGTTCTTC. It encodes CASSQGYGGGADEQFF.

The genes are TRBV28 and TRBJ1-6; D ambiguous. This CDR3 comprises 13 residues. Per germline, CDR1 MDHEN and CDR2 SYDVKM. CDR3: CASFSSYNSPLHF. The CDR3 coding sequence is TGTGCTTCCTTTAGCTCCTATAATTCACCCCTCCACTTT.